This TCR beta chain stems from a study of T cell repertoires in cytomegalovirus infection. This CDR3 is 13 amino acids long. Germline CDR1 LGHDT, CDR2 YNNKEL (reference sequence). Trimming pared 0 bases from V and 7 bases from J, leaving 4 bases between. As for this clonotype: Its antigen is not identified.

TCRdb fed the reads into MiXCR, producing one record per CDR3 protein. This sample has about 89,000 distinct CDR3 sequences, with 29% found just once. The rearrangement links TRBV3-1 to TRBJ1-6; D not certain. This specimen was CD8+ T cells from cultured PBMCs, taken from culture after CMV antigen stimulation. This sequence was found in a human donor in good health (CMV status not recorded). Some clones in this sample may be carry-over from other donors' samples. CDR3 loop: CASSQDQNSPLHF. For the CDR3, the DNA is TGTGCCAGCAGCCAAGATCAAAATTCACCCCTCCACTTT. The variable domain in full, with the rest retrieved from reference TRBV3-1 and TRBJ1-6, is DTAVSQTPKYLVTQMGNDKSIKCEQNLGHDTMYWYKQDSKKFLKIMFSYNNKELIINETVPNRFSPKSPDKAHLNLHINSLELGDSAVYFCASSQDQNSPLHFGNGTRLTVT.